This entry lists 29 T cell receptor beta chains sequenced from one sample in a study of cytomegalovirus exposure and HLA in healthy donors. 60 Vbeta and 13 Jbeta primers were used in PCR. The method was immunoSEQ multiplex PCR; TCRdb's version includes in-frame clones alone and lacks a portion of them. The data show 120,000 or so clones, around 80% seen once. Material for sequencing was PBMCs. The receptors come from a woman aged 45-65 years in good health and CMV-seropositive.

The genes are TRBV4-2 and TRBJ1-1; D gene uncertain. The CDR3 runs to 14 residues. Germline V gives CDR1 LGHNA, CDR2 YNFKEQ. Trimming left V 8 bases short and J 3 bases short, with 16 bases between. The DNA for the CDR3 is TGTGCCAGCGGCCGACAAGGCTGGGACACTGAAGCTTTCTTT. Translation gives CASGRQGWDTEAFF.

In DNA form, the CDR3 reads TGTGCCTGGAGTGCGGGACACTACGAGCAGTACTTC. Its protein product is CAWSAGHYEQYF. This sequence joins TRBV30 and TRBJ2-7; maybe TRBD1 (6 bases). CDR1 and CDR2 from the germline V gene are GTSNPN and SVGIG (reference sequence). The CDR3 extends over 12 amino acids. V was trimmed by 1 base and J by 3 bases, leaving 7 bases between them.

The table lists this clone with a few counts. V is TRBV11-2 and J is TRBJ2-3; D gene uncertain. CDR3 length: 15 amino acids. From germline, CDR1 is SGHAT and CDR2 FQNNGV. Trimming left V 2 bases short and J 2 bases short, with 11 bases between. The CDR3 DNA reads TGTGCCAGCAGCTTAATCCCTAAATCCACAGATACGCAGTATTTT. Protein product: CASSLIPKSTDTQYF. Supplemented by reference TRBV11-2 and TRBJ2-3, the full variable domain reads EAGVAQSPRYKIIEKRQSVAFWCNPISGHATLYWYQQILGQGPKLLIQFQNNGVVDDSQLPKDRFSAERLKGVDSTLKIQPAKLEDSAVYLCASSLIPKSTDTQYFGPGTRLTVL.

The chain carries TRBV7-2 and TRBJ2-7, with TRBD2 matching 9 bases. Losses at the gene ends were 1 base for V and 0 bases for J; bases not matched to a gene: 7. The CDR3 runs 17 residues. From germline, CDR1 is SGHTA and CDR2 FQGNSA. CDR3 in DNA: TGTGCCAGCAGCTTAGGATCGGGACTAGCTGGCTCCTACGAGCAGTACTTC. Translating it yields CASSLGSGLAGSYEQYF.

J is TRBJ2-5 and V is TRBV18, with 7 bases aligning to TRBD1. CDR1 is KGHSH and CDR2 is LQKENI in the germline V gene. Unmatched junction bases numbered 1, after V lost 2 bases and J lost 10 bases. The CDR3 consists of 11 residues. In DNA form, the CDR3 reads TGTGCCAGCTCACCAGACAGGGTCCAGTACTTC. This encodes CASSPDRVQYF.

V is TRBV9 and J is TRBJ2-1, with TRBD2 matching over 10 bases. The length of the CDR3 is 17 residues. The trim removed 0 bases at V and 5 bases at J, leaving 8 bases unmatched. CDR1 is SGDLS and CDR2 is YYNGEE in the germline V gene. CDR3 bases: TGTGCCAGCAGCGTAGTAGGTAGCGGGGGGCCCAACAATGAGCAGTTCTTC. This encodes CASSVVGSGGPNNEQFF.

In its sample, this clone was seen a few times. V and J are TRBV7-2 and TRBJ2-5; D not certain. Germline V lookup: CDR1 SGHTA, CDR2 FQGNSA. V shed 3 bases and J shed 1 base, with 9 bases lying between them. The CDR3 runs to 14 residues. The CDR3 protein is CASSFLQVQETQYF. The CDR3 DNA sequence: TGTGCCAGCAGCTTTTTGCAGGTCCAAGAGACCCAGTACTTC.

This clone has only one observation. The chain couples TRBV5-1 to TRBJ2-2; 11 positions agree with TRBD1. V shed 4 bases, J shed 3 bases, and the junction held 5 bases outside the gene matches. The CDR3 extends over 16 amino acids. Per germline, CDR1 SGHRS and CDR2 YFSETQ. CDR3 protein: CASSITGQGDTGELFF. As DNA, the CDR3 is TGCGCCAGCAGCATAACGGGACAGGGGGACACCGGGGAGCTGTTTTTT.

The gene calls are TRBV30 and TRBJ1-3; maybe TRBD1 (5 bases). Germline V gives CDR1 GTSNPN, CDR2 SVGIG (reference sequence). V was shortened by 5 bases and J by 0 bases, with 8 bases between the two germline ends. The CDR3 is made up of 13 amino acids. In DNA, the CDR3 is TGTGCCTGGGACAGCCTCTCTGGAAACACCATATATTTT. It is translated as CAWDSLSGNTIYF.

This clone has a single count. This chain joins TRBV10-3 and TRBJ1-1; the match to TRBD1 covers 9 bases. There are 16 residues in the CDR3. With 5 bases clipped from V and 0 bases from J, the junction kept 7 bases outside the gene matches. Per germline, CDR1 ENHRY and CDR2 SYGVKD. The CDR3 nucleotides are TGTGCCATCAGTAAACAGGGGGCGGGTATGAACACTGAAGCTTTCTTT. It is translated as CAISKQGAGMNTEAFF.

For the CDR3, the DNA is TGCAGCGTTGAAGATCGTCAGACCTACGAGCAGTACTTC. Translated: CSVEDRQTYEQYF. The J gene is TRBJ2-7, the V gene TRBV29-1; no clear D. Germline V gene data show CDR1 as SQVTM and CDR2 as ANQGSEA. The CDR3 contains 13 residues. Trimming shortened V by 0 bases and J by 2 bases, and 8 bases separated the two germline ends.

The chain combines TRBV13 with TRBJ2-7, with TRBD2 identical over 13 bases. This CDR3 comprises 15 residues. Per the germline V gene, CDR1 is PRHDT and CDR2 is FYEKMQ (reference sequence). V lost 5 bases to trimming and J lost 3 bases; unmatched junction nucleotides: 4. DNA for the CDR3: TGTGCCAGCAGCCAGACTAGCGGGGGGTTCTACGAGCAGTACTTC. It codes for CASSQTSGGFYEQYF.

This chain links TRBV5-1 with TRBJ1-1, with TRBD1 matching over 7 bases. After removal of 0 bases from V and 4 bases from J, the junction contained 3 bases not matched to a gene. Per the germline V gene, CDR1 is SGHRS and CDR2 is YFSETQ. The CDR3 is 14 amino acids. This chain's CDR3 is CASSLDAGGTEAFF. DNA of the CDR3: TGCGCCAGCAGCTTGGATGCAGGGGGCACTGAAGCTTTCTTT.

The V call is TRBV7-2, the J call TRBJ2-3; 13 nucleotides line up with TRBD2. CDR3 length: 16 residues. Trimming took 2 bases from V and 1 from J; bases not matched to a gene: 0. Per the germline V gene, CDR1 is SGHTA and CDR2 is FQGNSA. The CDR3 reads CASSLTSGRGTDTQYF. As DNA, the CDR3 is TGTGCCAGCAGCTTAACTAGCGGGAGGGGCACAGATACGCAGTATTTT. Full variable domain (outside the CDR3, taken from reference TRBV7-2 and TRBJ2-3): GAGVSQSPSNKVTEKGKDVELRCDPISGHTALYWYRQSLGQGLEFLIYFQGNSAPDKSGLPSDRFSAERTGGSVSTLTIQRTQQEDSAVYLCASSLTSGRGTDTQYFGPGTRLTVL.

DNA of the CDR3: TGTGCCAGCACCTGGGGTAGCGGCAATCAGCCCCAGCATTTT. Translating it yields CASTWGSGNQPQHF. V and J are TRBV6-6 and TRBJ1-5; D remains unclear. V lost 7 bases to trimming and J lost 2 bases, with 12 bases between them. Germline-derived CDR1 and CDR2 are MNHNY and SVGAGI (reference sequence). The CDR3 runs to 14 residues.

The V call is TRBV27, the J call TRBJ2-3; TRBD2 might be the D (5 bases). The CDR3 totals 13 residues. Trimming pared 7 bases from V and 2 bases from J, leaving 10 bases between. Germline-derived CDR1 and CDR2 are MNHEY and SMNVEV (reference sequence). CDR3 DNA sequence: TGTGCCAGCATAAGACGGGACACAGATACGCAGTATTTT. Translated: CASIRRDTDTQYF.

J is TRBJ1-6 and V is TRBV5-6, with 7 bases fitting TRBD1. The junction had 7 bases not matched to a gene; V was cut back by 4 bases and J by 6 bases. The germline gives CDR1 SGHDT, CDR2 YYEEEE. CDR3 length equals 15 residues. The CDR3 here is CASSIRQGGNSPLHF. CDR3 nucleotide sequence: TGTGCCAGCAGCATTAGACAGGGAGGTAATTCACCCCTCCACTTT.

This chain links TRBV9 with TRBJ1-1; D is possibly TRBD1 (5 bases). V dropped 0 bases and J dropped 0 bases, with 6 bases sitting between them. CDR1 is SGDLS and CDR2 is YYNGEE in the germline V gene. The CDR3 covers 14 residues. CDR3 in DNA: TGTGCCAGCAGCGTAGGGGGCATGAACACTGAAGCTTTCTTT. It encodes CASSVGGMNTEAFF.

V usage is TRBV18 and J usage is TRBJ2-7; 10 nucleotides line up with TRBD2. CDR1 and CDR2 (germline): KGHSH, LQKENI. Trimming removed 3 bases from V and 6 bases from J; junction bases left unmatched: 14. The CDR3 consists of 17 residues. The CDR3 loop is CASSPRAGGPSAGEQYF. CDR3 DNA sequence: TGTGCCAGCTCACCTCGAGCGGGGGGGCCATCAGCTGGCGAGCAGTACTTC.

This clone was counted a few times. V usage is TRBV5-8 and J usage is TRBJ1-5, with 10 bases lining up with TRBD1. J gave up 1 base and V 7 bases, and 20 bases lay outside the gene matches. CDR3 size: 20 residues. From germline, CDR1 is SGHTS and CDR2 YDEGEE. CDR3 sequence (DNA): TGTGCCAGCGGACCGACAGGGGGCGCAGGAGAAGTGGGAAGCAATCAGCCCCAGCATTTT. Its protein is CASGPTGGAGEVGSNQPQHF.

This chain joins TRBV20-1 and TRBJ1-2; D gene unclear. The CDR3 runs 11 residues. Germline assignment: CDR1 DFQATT and CDR2 SNEGSKA (reference sequence). V lost 1 base to trimming and J lost 7 bases, with 7 bases between them. The CDR3 DNA reads as TGCAGTGCTAGAGGACTGGCTGGCTACACCTTC. It codes for CSARGLAGYTF.

The chain uses TRBV30 and TRBJ2-7, with D maybe TRBD1 (7 bases). The V gene's germline CDR1 is GTSNPN and CDR2 SVGIG (reference sequence). V lost 3 bases, J lost 6 bases, and 15 bases lay in between. The CDR3 extends over 13 amino acids. This CDR3 is CAWRQSQGGEQYF. The CDR3, as DNA: TGTGCCTGGAGGCAATCTCAGGGGGGCGAGCAGTACTTC.

V gene TRBV7-9 combines with J gene TRBJ2-7; TRBD2 might be the D (6 bases). Germline V gene data show CDR1 as SEHNR and CDR2 as FQNEAQ (reference sequence). The CDR3 is 15 residues long. Between the trimmed V and J ends, which lost 3 bases and 2 bases, there was a span of 14 bases. The CDR3 coding sequence is TGTGCCAGCAGCTTCCCGAAGACGGGAGCCTACGAGCAGTACTTC. Translated: CASSFPKTGAYEQYF.

This chain uses TRBV5-1 with TRBJ2-1, with a weak D call TRBD1 (6 bases). The CDR3 loop spans 15 amino acids. The V and J ends lost 1 base and 6 bases respectively, with 14 bases between them. CDR1 and CDR2 from the germline V gene are SGHRS and YFSETQ. CDR3: CASSLNQVRGNEQFF. In DNA form, the CDR3 reads TGCGCCAGCAGCTTGAATCAAGTCAGGGGCAATGAGCAGTTCTTC.

V usage is TRBV10-3 and J usage is TRBJ1-2, with 8 bases fitting TRBD1. After removal of 7 bases from V and 1 base from J, the junction contained 8 bases not matched to a gene. The CDR3 runs to 15 residues. CDR1 and CDR2 from the germline V gene are ENHRY and SYGVKD. DNA for the CDR3: TGTGCCATCACCGAAGGGACAGGCTATAACTATGGCTACACCTTC. Protein sequence: CAITEGTGYNYGYTF.

The rearrangement joins TRBV9 to TRBJ2-7; TRBD1 matches at 9 bases. The ends lost 5 bases at V and 3 bases at J; junction bases unmatched: 0. The CDR3 is 12 amino acids. Germline lookup yields CDR1 SGDLS and CDR2 YYNGEE. The CDR3 here is CASRGQGYEQYF. CDR3 coding DNA: TGTGCCAGCAGGGGACAGGGCTACGAGCAGTACTTC.

The chain is built from TRBV9 and TRBJ2-1; 11 bases align to TRBD1. Germline assignment: CDR1 SGDLS and CDR2 YYNGEE. The V and J ends lost 4 bases and 3 bases, in that order; junction bases with no gene match: 6. The CDR3 has 16 residues. CDR3 nucleotides: TGTGCCAGCAGCTTGACCGGGACAGGGGGCTACAATGAGCAGTTCTTC. Translating it yields CASSLTGTGGYNEQFF.

The chain uses TRBV7-2 and TRBJ1-1; no firm D call. The CDR3 spans 16 residues. Germline-derived CDR1 and CDR2 are SGHTA and FQGNSA. The ends were cut back, 1 base at V and 0 bases at J, with 12 bases in the middle. CDR3 in amino acids: CASSLGGPAMNTEAFF. CDR3 bases: TGTGCCAGCAGCTTAGGAGGCCCGGCCATGAACACTGAAGCTTTCTTT.

This clone was counted between two and nine times. CDR3 sequence: CASSLRVDEKLFF. In nucleotides, the CDR3 is TGTGCCAGCAGCTTAAGAGTTGATGAAAAACTGTTTTTT. The chain links TRBV7-2 to TRBJ1-4; D not resolved. Germline-derived CDR1 and CDR2 are SGHTA and FQGNSA. CDR3 length: 13 amino acids. V lost 2 bases and J lost 6, with 7 bases in between.